This is a list of T cell receptor beta chains from one sample in a study of identical twins. One entry per CDR3 protein results from TCRdb running MiXCR on the 5' RACE reads. The sample has 500,000 to 550,000 distinct CDR3 sequences, under 25% seen once. Another study also made use of these data, one on yellow fever vaccine responses in identical twins.

Specimen: CD4+ T cells sorted from blood. The origin of the receptors is a woman under 30 in good health. Both conserved end residues are part of each CDR3. D genes are given only for firm matches. Expanded clones are given a class, and other clones once, few, many or no size at all.

v_call	d_call	clone_size	j_call	cdr3_nt	cdr3_aa
TRBV20-1	-	-	TRBJ1-6	TGCAGTGCTAGAGAACAGGGACATTCACCCCTCCACTTT	CSAREQGHSPLHF
TRBV2	-	few	TRBJ2-1	TGTGCCAGCGGGCAGGAAGGGAGGAATGAGCAGTTCTTC	CASGQEGRNEQFF
TRBV21-1	-	-	TRBJ2-3	TGTGCCAGCAGCCAACCGGGACTAGCGGGAGGGCAGGAGTATTTT	CASSQPGLAGGQEYF
TRBV7-2	-	few	TRBJ2-3	TGTGCCAGCAGCCGACCATCGGGCAGAGATACGCAGTATTTT	CASSRPSGRDTQYF
TRBV20-1	-	few	TRBJ2-7	TGCAGTTCTCAGGCCCTCTCCTACGAGCAGTACTTC	CSSQALSYEQYF
TRBV7-9	TRBD1	few	TRBJ1-6	TGTGCCAGCACCACAGGGGGACCCCTCCACTTT	CASTTGGPLHF
TRBV18	-	few	TRBJ2-1	TGTGCCAGCTCACCACTCGTTCTAGCGACAAGATTGGAGAGGGGCAATGAGCAGTTCTTC	CASSPLVLATRLERGNEQFF
TRBV18	-	few	TRBJ1-1	TGTGCCAGCTCACCAGGAGACAAGCTAGCCACTGAAGCTTTCTTT	CASSPGDKLATEAFF
TRBV21-1	-	-	TRBJ1-4	TGTGCCAGCAGCAAAGTAGGGACAGGGTACGAAAAACTGTTTTTT	CASSKVGTGYEKLFF
TRBV20-1	TRBD2	few	TRBJ2-3	TGCAGTGCTAGAGACCAGACTAGCGGGGGTACAGATACGCAGTATTTT	CSARDQTSGGTDTQYF
TRBV19	TRBD1	-	TRBJ2-7	TGTGCCAGTGGCTCCGGGACAGCAAATACCTACGAGCAGTACTTC	CASGSGTANTYEQYF
TRBV30	-	many	TRBJ1-1	TGTGCCTGGAGTGCCGAAGGAAACACTGAAGCTTTCTTT	CAWSAEGNTEAFF
TRBV6-5	TRBD2	-	TRBJ2-3	TGTGCCAGCAGTGTACTAGCGGGGACCACAGATACGCAGTATTTT	CASSVLAGTTDTQYF
TRBV20-1	TRBD2	-	TRBJ2-1	TGCAGTGCTGAAGGACTAGCGGGAGCTGCCTACAATGAGCAGTTCTTC	CSAEGLAGAAYNEQFF
TRBV2	-	few	TRBJ2-5	TGTGCCAGCAAGGGGGGGGGTGTCCAAGAGACCCAGTACTTC	CASKGGGVQETQYF
TRBV6-1	TRBD1	-	TRBJ1-2	TGTGCCAGCAAAAACCTGGGGACAGGGGAAAAATATGGCTACACCTTC	CASKNLGTGEKYGYTF
TRBV18	-	-	TRBJ2-2	TGTGCCAGCTCACCACCGGTCGGAGGGGGCCGGACCGGGGAGCTGTTTTTT	CASSPPVGGGRTGELFF
TRBV27	TRBD2	-	TRBJ2-3	TGTGCCAGCAGTTTAAGAAGGCGGGGGGGCGGAGATACGCAGTATTTT	CASSLRRRGGGDTQYF
TRBV9	-	many	TRBJ2-2	TGTGCCAGCAGCGCCACATACACCGGGGAGCTGTTTTTT	CASSATYTGELFF
TRBV5-1	TRBD1	-	TRBJ1-1	TGCGCCAGCAAACAGGGGGCCCGAGGCACTGAAGCTTTCTTT	CASKQGARGTEAFF
TRBV12-3/TRBV12-4	TRBD1	many	TRBJ1-1	TGTGCCAGCAGCATAGGGGGCTTCACTGAAGCTTTCTTT	CASSIGGFTEAFF
TRBV27	-	-	TRBJ1-5	TGTGCCAGCAGTTTATCGAGGGTCGAGCCCCAGCATTTT	CASSLSRVEPQHF
TRBV4-1	-	few	TRBJ2-2	TGCGCCAGCAGCCCTCGGGGGACGTATGTGGACACCGGGGAGCTGTTTTTT	CASSPRGTYVDTGELFF
TRBV10-3	-	few	TRBJ2-2	TGTGCCATCAGTGAAGGGTGGACCGGGGAGCTGTTTTTT	CAISEGWTGELFF
TRBV5-6	TRBD2	-	TRBJ2-1	TGTGCCAGCAGCCCGTTTGGGGGGGTATCCTACAATGAGCAGTTCTTC	CASSPFGGVSYNEQFF
TRBV4-1	TRBD2	-	TRBJ2-1	TGCGCCAGCAAGGGGGTTAGCGGGAGGGGTCTGGGCAATGAGCAGTTCTTC	CASKGVSGRGLGNEQFF
TRBV5-5	-	few	TRBJ1-3	TGTGCCAGCAGCTCAGACAGGTCAATCGCTGGAAACACCATATATTTT	CASSSDRSIAGNTIYF
TRBV20-1	-	-	TRBJ1-2	TGCAGTGCTAGAGAGGGAGGAGTCTATGGCTACACCTTC	CSAREGGVYGYTF
TRBV6-5	TRBD1	few	TRBJ1-5	TGTGCCAGCAGTATACACCGGGACAGGGGACAGCCCCAGCATTTT	CASSIHRDRGQPQHF
TRBV12-5	-	few	TRBJ1-6	TGTGCTAGTGGTTTGAACGTACTCCTGGGCTCCTATAATTCACCCCTCCACTTT	CASGLNVLLGSYNSPLHF
TRBV10-3	TRBD2	-	TRBJ2-7	TGTGCCATCAGTGAGGGACTAGCGGGAGCATACGAGCAGTACTTC	CAISEGLAGAYEQYF
TRBV18	-	few	TRBJ1-1	TGTGCCAGCTCACCATCAGTGGCAAACACTGAAGCTTTCTTT	CASSPSVANTEAFF
TRBV28	-	-	TRBJ1-2	TGTGCCAGCAGTTTAGAGGGGACCCGCTTCTATGGCTACACCTTC	CASSLEGTRFYGYTF
TRBV5-1	TRBD2	-	TRBJ2-7	TGCGCCAGCAGCTTGTTGACTAGCGGGATGAACGAGCAGTACTTC	CASSLLTSGMNEQYF
TRBV5-6	-	few	TRBJ1-2	TGTGCCAGCAGCCCGGGACGGATAGAAGACTATGGCTACACCTTC	CASSPGRIEDYGYTF
TRBV19	-	once	TRBJ2-7	TGTGCCAGTAGTATGGCGAGGGGCAGCAACACCTACTACGAGCAGTACTTC	CASSMARGSNTYYEQYF
TRBV19	-	-	TRBJ2-3	TGTGCCAGTAGTCCGGGGTCCGGCACAGATACGCAGTATTTT	CASSPGSGTDTQYF
TRBV12-3/TRBV12-4	-	few	TRBJ2-5	TGTGCCAGCAGTTCGACGAGAGTGACCCAGTACTTC	CASSSTRVTQYF
TRBV6-1	-	-	TRBJ1-1	TGTGCCAGCAGTGAACAGGGTTTTCCCGAAGCTTTCTTT	CASSEQGFPEAFF
TRBV6-2/TRBV6-3	TRBD2	few	TRBJ2-2	TGTGCCAGCATCTTAGCGGGAGCGTCTAACACCGGGGAGCTGTTTTTT	CASILAGASNTGELFF
TRBV12-3/TRBV12-4	TRBD1	few	TRBJ2-1	TGTGCCAGCAGCTACAGGGAAGGGGGCTTCTACAATGAGCAGTTCTTC	CASSYREGGFYNEQFF
TRBV10-3	TRBD1	-	TRBJ2-5	TGTGCCATCAGTGAGTCCCGGGCTACAGGGGGTAGCCGTCAAGAGACCCAGTACTTC	CAISESRATGGSRQETQYF
TRBV12-3/TRBV12-4	-	few	TRBJ1-1	TGTGCCAGCAGCTCTTATCAGAACACTGAAGCTTTCTTT	CASSSYQNTEAFF
TRBV5-1	-	-	TRBJ2-3	TGCGCCAGCAGCTCTAGGGGCGGTGCAGATACGCAGTATTTT	CASSSRGGADTQYF
TRBV5-7	-	-	TRBJ1-5	TGTGCCAGCAGCGCATATCAGCCCCAGCATTTT	CASSAYQPQHF
TRBV12-3/TRBV12-4	TRBD1	-	TRBJ2-2	TGTGCCAGCAGTTTCCTAGCAGGGGGCGGGGAGCTGTTTTTT	CASSFLAGGGELFF
TRBV25-1	-	-	TRBJ1-1	TGTGCCAGCAGTGGGGGACGGAACTCCTTCATGAACACTGAAGCTTTCTTT	CASSGGRNSFMNTEAFF
TRBV20-1	-	few	TRBJ2-2	TGCAGTGCGATAAACACCGGGGAGCTGTTTTTT	CSAINTGELFF
TRBV3-1	TRBD2	-	TRBJ2-1	TGTGCCAGCAGCCAAGGGGCGGGACTAGCGCTGTTCTTC	CASSQGAGLALFF
TRBV5-1	-	-	TRBJ2-2	TGCGCCAGCACACTCAGGGGTGACACCGGGGAGCTGTTTTTT	CASTLRGDTGELFF
TRBV9	TRBD1	-	TRBJ1-4	TGTGCCAGCAGCCCTCAACAGGGGGTGGGTGAAAAACTGTTTTTT	CASSPQQGVGEKLFF
TRBV12-3/TRBV12-4	TRBD2	-	TRBJ2-3	TGTGCCAGCAGTCTAATAGCGGGGTCGGCCACAGATACGCAGTATTTT	CASSLIAGSATDTQYF
TRBV14	TRBD2	-	TRBJ2-7	TGTGCCAGCAGCCTTGGACTAGCGAGGGACGAGCAGTACTTC	CASSLGLARDEQYF
TRBV20-1	TRBD2	-	TRBJ2-7	TGCAGTGCTAGAGAGGGGCTAGCGGGAGTACCTGGTGTTAAGCAGTACTTC	CSAREGLAGVPGVKQYF
TRBV7-2	-	few	TRBJ2-2	TGTGCCAGCAGCCCACAGGTGGGGGCTGGCACCGGGGAGCTGTTTTTT	CASSPQVGAGTGELFF